The next 10 T cell receptor beta chains were all read from a single sample in a study of cytomegalovirus exposure and HLA in healthy donors. Sequencing used immunoSEQ multiplex PCR; TCRdb keeps in-frame clones, though not all of them. The table records around 240,000 clones, around 87% of them present only once. Sequencing input: PBMCs. Receptors were obtained from a woman aged 18-35 years in good health and CMV-seronegative.

The chain joins TRBV5-1 to TRBJ1-4, with a weak D call TRBD1 (5 bases). The CDR3 spans 16 residues. CDR1 is SGHRS, CDR2 YFSETQ, per germline. The V end lost 0 bases, the J end lost 2 bases, and 11 bases lay between the germline ends. CDR3 nucleotides: TGCGCCAGCAGCTTGGCCCCCCAGGGTACTAATGAAAAACTGTTTTTT. This gives the protein CASSLAPQGTNEKLFF.

The chain joins TRBV7-2 to TRBJ2-7, with D perhaps TRBD1 (5 bases). CDR3 size: 15 residues. CDR1 is SGHTA, CDR2 FQGNSA, per germline. V was pared by 2 bases and J by 4 bases, with 15 bases between. This CDR3 reads CASSLFLGHGYEQYF. For the CDR3, the DNA is TGTGCCAGCAGCTTATTCCTCGGACACGGATACGAGCAGTACTTC.

This rearrangement joins TRBV5-6 to TRBJ2-3, with 10 bases matching TRBD2. In germline, CDR1 is SGHDT, CDR2 YYEEEE. The V gene end was trimmed by 4 bases and the J gene end by 11 bases; junction bases not matched to a gene: 16. The CDR3 has 16 residues. Here the CDR3 reads CASSPATSGRGGGQYF. CDR3 coding DNA: TGTGCCAGCAGCCCCGCGACTAGCGGGCGGGGAGGTGGGCAGTATTTT.

The V gene is TRBV6-4, the J gene TRBJ1-6; D is uncertain. V dropped 0 bases and J dropped 7 bases, with 10 bases sitting between them. There are 15 residues in the CDR3. Germline-derived CDR1 and CDR2 are MRHNA and SNTAGT. This CDR3 reads CASSDSLGPNSPLHF. CDR3 coding DNA: TGTGCCAGCAGTGACTCGCTGGGCCCCAATTCACCCCTCCACTTT.

J is TRBJ1-6 and V is TRBV5-4; the D gene is possibly TRBD1 (6 bases). Germline V gene lookup returns CDR1 SGHNT and CDR2 YYREEE (reference sequence). V shed 1 base and J shed 12 bases, with 17 bases lying between them. This CDR3 contains 15 residues. In DNA form, the CDR3 reads TGTGCCAGCAGCTTGATGGGGGAGGGGGGAAGACCCCTCCACTTT. This gives the protein CASSLMGEGGRPLHF.

The chain joins TRBV6-5 to TRBJ2-7, with D perhaps TRBD1 (5 bases). This CDR3 has 16 amino acids. V was clipped by 0 bases and J by 2 bases, with 14 bases between them. Germline CDR1 MNHEY, CDR2 SVGAGI. The CDR3 reads CASSYSLDSLPYEQYF. DNA of the CDR3: TGTGCCAGCAGTTACTCCCTCGACAGCTTACCCTACGAGCAGTACTTC.

The gene calls are TRBV2 and TRBJ2-7; 7 bases align to TRBD1. The CDR3 is made up of 14 amino acids. The ends lost 7 bases at V and 0 bases at J; junction bases unmatched: 6. Germline CDR1 is SNHLY and CDR2 is FYNNEI. CDR3 residues: CASTMDRSSYEQYV. DNA for the CDR3: TGTGCCAGCACCATGGACAGGTCCTCCTACGAGCAGTACGTC.

J is TRBJ2-2 and V is TRBV2; TRBD2 is a possible D gene (7 bases). Germline CDR1 and CDR2: SNHLY and FYNNEI. Trimming took 6 bases from V and 0 from J, leaving 17 bases between them. This CDR3 is 17 amino acids long. The CDR3 DNA sequence: TGTGCCAGCAGCCGGACGGGGGGACAATCGAACACCGGGGAGCTGTTTTTT. Its protein product is CASSRTGGQSNTGELFF. Looking up the rest from reference TRBV2 and TRBJ2-2 gives the full variable domain: EPEVTQTPSHQVTQMGQEVILRCVPISNHLYFYWYRQILGQKVEFLVSFYNNEISEKSEIFDDQFSVERPDGSNFTLKIRSTKLEDSAMYFCASSRTGGQSNTGELFFGEGSRLTVL.

This chain connects TRBV6-1 to TRBJ2-2; 9 bases match TRBD1. The CDR3 has 14 amino acids. V was clipped by 6 bases and J by 7 bases; unmatched bases: 6. CDR1 MNHNS and CDR2 SASEGT come from the germline V gene. The CDR3 DNA follows: TGTGCCAGCAGAATGGACAGGGGAGGCGGGGAGCTGTTTTTT. Amino acid sequence: CASRMDRGGGELFF.

This chain joins TRBV10-3 and TRBJ2-3; 9 bases agree with TRBD2. V trimming: 4 bases; J trimming: 2 bases; junction bases outside the gene matches: 4. The CDR3 is 15 amino acids. CDR1 and CDR2 (germline): ENHRY, SYGVKD. The CDR3 loop is CAISALAGLTDTQYF. The CDR3 DNA reads as TGTGCCATCAGTGCGCTAGCGGGACTCACAGATACGCAGTATTTT.